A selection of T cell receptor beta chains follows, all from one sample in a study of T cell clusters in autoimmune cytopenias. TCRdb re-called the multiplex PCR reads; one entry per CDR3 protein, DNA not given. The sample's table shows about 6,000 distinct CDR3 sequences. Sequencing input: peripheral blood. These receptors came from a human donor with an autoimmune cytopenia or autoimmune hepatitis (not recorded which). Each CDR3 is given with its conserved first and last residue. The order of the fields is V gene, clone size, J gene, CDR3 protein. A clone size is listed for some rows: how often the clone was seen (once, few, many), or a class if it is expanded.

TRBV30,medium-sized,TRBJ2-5,CAWRDVGGAGETQYF
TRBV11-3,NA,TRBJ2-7,CASSLSRGGLYEQYF
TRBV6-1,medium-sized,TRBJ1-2,CASSVSRTNYGYTF
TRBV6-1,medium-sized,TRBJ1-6,CASSARETLHF
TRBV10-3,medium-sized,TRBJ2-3,CAISAGTGYTDTQYF
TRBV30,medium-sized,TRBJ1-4,CAWEEGVANEKLFF
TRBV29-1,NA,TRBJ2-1,CSVGLARGVNEQFF
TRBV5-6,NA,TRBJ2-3,CASSLAGEGRAHTDTQYF
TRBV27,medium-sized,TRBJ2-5,CASSSPDRGQETQYF
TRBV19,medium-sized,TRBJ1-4,CASIAGTGDEKLFF
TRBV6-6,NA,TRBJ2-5,CASSEVSSWETQYF